The text below deals with one TCR beta chain. This sample is part of a study of blood T cell repertoires in COVID-19. The germline V and J ends were trimmed by 0 bases and 4 bases, with 7 bases remaining between them. CDR3 size: 14 residues. Looked up from germline, CDR1 is SGHRS and CDR2 is YFSETQ. Original data processing: Estimated nucleated cell counts came from reference gene primer amplification. Here immunoSEQ multiplex PCR was the method, and the copy in TCRdb shows in-frame clones only, minus some. The V and J calls and clone size come from that table; D and trimming were worked out from the DNA. This table has 60,000 or so clones, almost 85% appearing once.

The clonotype comes from a man between 60 and 70 years old with acute or convalescent COVID-19. The gene calls are TRBV5-1 and TRBJ2-2; perhaps TRBD1 as D (6 bases). Sequenced sample: peripheral blood. CDR3 in amino acids: CASSLGQVTGELFF. The CDR3 nucleotides read TGCGCCAGCAGCTTGGGACAGGTCACCGGGGAGCTGTTTTTT.